The 9 T cell receptor beta chains below were found in one sample sequenced in a study of cytomegalovirus exposure and HLA in healthy donors. The PCR used 60 Vbeta and 13 Jbeta primers. Some clones are missing from TCRdb's copy, which holds only in-frame ones; the method was immunoSEQ multiplex PCR. The table includes 130,000 or so clones, roughly 79% detected once. What was sequenced was PBMCs. The receptors derive from a woman between 35 and 50 years old in good health and CMV-seronegative.

The chain is built from TRBV5-1 and TRBJ2-7, with 8 bases lining up with TRBD1. Germline CDR1 and CDR2: SGHRS and YFSETQ. The ends lost 3 bases at V and 5 bases at J; junction bases unmatched: 4. This CDR3 spans 13 amino acids. CDR3 bases: TGCGCCAGCAGCTACTGGACAGGGAACGAGCAGTACTTC. Residues: CASSYWTGNEQYF.

This sequence joins TRBV18 and TRBJ1-2; D ambiguous. This CDR3 contains 16 residues. The V gene's germline CDR1 is KGHSH and CDR2 LQKENI. The V end was cut by 3 bases, the J end by 3 bases, with 17 bases between. The CDR3 loop is CASSPGTGRGHYGYTF. The CDR3 nucleotides are TGTGCCAGCTCACCGGGTACCGGGAGAGGACACTATGGCTACACCTTC.

The rearrangement links TRBV9 to TRBJ2-2; tentatively, D is TRBD2 (6 bases). V was cut by 4 bases and J by 6 bases, with 13 bases left in between. The CDR3 totals 14 residues. CDR1 and CDR2 from the germline V gene are SGDLS and YYNGEE. The CDR3 nucleotides read TGTGCCAGCAGCTTACGGGAGAGCGCCGGGGAGCTGTTTTTT. Its translation is CASSLRESAGELFF.

The CDR3 sequence: CATSREDSGKNIQYF. DNA for the CDR3: TGTGCCACCAGCAGAGAGGACAGCGGAAAAAACATTCAGTACTTC. The chain uses TRBV15 and TRBJ2-4; TRBD1 is a possible D gene (6 bases). CDR1 LNHNV and CDR2 YYDKDF come from the germline V gene (reference sequence). V dropped 0 bases and J dropped 4 bases, with 10 bases sitting between them. This CDR3 contains 15 residues.

Details on this clone: Germline and junction disagree at one end, which may indicate a read error. This chain links TRBV7-7 with TRBJ2-7; 8 nucleotides line up with TRBD2. The CDR3 sequence is 14 residues long. Germline assignment: CDR1 SSHAT and CDR2 FNYEAQ (reference sequence). CDR3 amino acids: CASSLGEAGDEQYF. CDR3 coding DNA: TGTGCTAGCAGCTTAGGTGAAGCGGGAGACGAGCAGTACTTC.

This rearrangement joins TRBV28 to TRBJ2-5, with D possibly matching TRBD2 (5 bases). CDR1 is MDHEN and CDR2 is SYDVKM in the germline V gene. The CDR3 is 13 amino acids. V lost 5 bases, J lost 0 bases, and 7 bases lay in between. CDR3 sequence: CASSKADQETQYF. The CDR3 DNA sequence: TGTGCCAGCAGTAAAGCGGACCAAGAGACCCAGTACTTC.

The chain is built from TRBV6-1 and TRBJ2-7, with 7 nucleotides matching TRBD1. V was pared by 1 base and J by 2 bases, with 5 bases of the junction left unmatched. In germline, CDR1 is MNHNS, CDR2 SASEGT. This CDR3 spans 15 amino acids. The CDR3 bases are TGTGCCAGCAGTGAAGGGGACAGTACCACCTACGAGCAGTACTTC. Its protein is CASSEGDSTTYEQYF.

This chain links TRBV28 with TRBJ1-3, with TRBD1 matching 7 bases. This CDR3 is 16 amino acids long. The germline gives CDR1 MDHEN, CDR2 SYDVKM. The trim removed 5 bases at V and 5 bases at J, leaving 12 bases unmatched. CDR3 nucleotides: TGTGCCAGCAGTCTCACGACAGGGTTGATCAGAAACACCATATATTTT. It codes for CASSLTTGLIRNTIYF.

This chain links TRBV28 with TRBJ1-4; D is unresolved. CDR1 and CDR2 (germline): MDHEN, SYDVKM. The CDR3 is made up of 15 amino acids. The V end was cut by 6 bases, the J end by 3 bases, with 14 bases between. CDR3 bases: TGTGCCAGCAGCACTACGAACGGTGCTAATGAAAAACTGTTTTTT. Protein product: CASSTTNGANEKLFF.